These T cell receptor beta chains were read from a single sample in a study of CXCR3-negative and CXCR3-positive naive CD8 T cells. One entry per CDR3 protein, without DNA, is what TCRdb gives after re-calling the 5' RACE reads. Its table lists about 150,000 distinct CDR3 sequences. Material: naive CXCR3+ CD8+ T cells from blood. These receptors originate from a human donor in good health. Some clones in this sample may be carry-over from other donors' samples. Each CDR3 is given with its conserved first and last residue.

V: TRBV11-2
J: TRBJ1-2
length: 15
CDR3: CASTMAGGRSYGYTF

V: TRBV5-1
J: TRBJ1-2
length: 12
CDR3: CASRIDRDGYTF

V: TRBV20-1
J: TRBJ2-5
length: 15
CDR3: CSARSAHGGGETQYF

V: TRBV14
J: TRBJ1-4
length: 15
CDR3: CASSQGWGQGEKLFF

V: TRBV13
J: TRBJ2-7
length: 17
CDR3: CASSLGASGGAAYEQYF

V: TRBV6-5
J: TRBJ2-7
length: 14
CDR3: CASSYQGSSYEQYF

V: TRBV19
J: TRBJ2-2
length: 16
CDR3: CASSIDSGEDTGELFF

V: TRBV28
J: TRBJ1-1
length: 12
CDR3: CASSWPRAEAFF

V: TRBV19
J: TRBJ2-7
length: 13
CDR3: CASSIRPGYEQYF

V: TRBV11-2
J: TRBJ2-7
length: 15
CDR3: CASSLEVLLSDEQYF

V: TRBV6-6
J: TRBJ2-1
length: 13
CDR3: CATSLFGHNEQFF

V: TRBV10-3
J: TRBJ1-1
length: 14
CDR3: CAIRETGTNTEAFF

V: TRBV4-2
J: TRBJ2-1
length: 18
CDR3: CASSPGGTGGPSYNEQFF

V: TRBV28
J: TRBJ2-3
length: 12
CDR3: CASSLDRDTQYF

V: TRBV7-9
J: TRBJ2-1
length: 19
CDR3: CASSPGGGVQGASGLEQFF

V: TRBV7-2
J: TRBJ2-2
length: 16
CDR3: CASSPGTSGSTGELFF

V: TRBV2
J: TRBJ2-1
length: 17
CDR3: CASSDRAEGSSYNEQFF

V: TRBV4-1
J: TRBJ2-7
length: 15
CDR3: CASSQDAQGRDEQYF

V: TRBV7-9
J: TRBJ2-1
length: 13
CDR3: CASSLEVTEEQFF

V: TRBV7-2
J: TRBJ2-7
length: 15
CDR3: CASSPPLLVWYEQYF

V: TRBV4-2
J: TRBJ2-3
length: 15
CDR3: CASSQARGAVDTQYF

V: TRBV2
J: TRBJ1-6
length: 17
CDR3: CASTGGWRSSYNSPLHF

V: TRBV20-1
J: TRBJ2-6
length: 16
CDR3: CSARRTGHSGANVLTF

V: TRBV20-1
J: TRBJ1-1
length: 12
CDR3: CSARETGPEAFF

V: TRBV12-3/TRBV12-4
J: TRBJ2-1
length: 12
CDR3: CASSLARLEKFF

V: TRBV7-9
J: TRBJ2-4
length: 15
CDR3: CASSRYMETKNIQYF

V: TRBV11-3
J: TRBJ2-3
length: 17
CDR3: CASSPHSGGPSTDTQYF

V: TRBV7-9
J: TRBJ2-1
length: 18
CDR3: CASSLEASGGPNYNEQFF

V: TRBV2
J: TRBJ2-7
length: 14
CDR3: CASSVEQRSYEQYF

V: TRBV7-7
J: TRBJ2-1
length: 15
CDR3: CASSTVPGSYNEQFF

V: TRBV7-9
J: TRBJ2-1
length: 16
CDR3: CASSPRGGVSYNEQFF

V: TRBV11-2
J: TRBJ1-5
length: 16
CDR3: CASSLDWGMGYQPQHF

V: TRBV20-1
J: TRBJ2-1
length: 21
CDR3: CSASAPWSRGTSGVYYNEQFF

V: TRBV4-3
J: TRBJ2-7
length: 16
CDR3: CASSQDLTGIAYEQYF

V: TRBV10-3
J: TRBJ2-1
length: 15
CDR3: CAIKRTESSYNEQFF

V: TRBV12-3/TRBV12-4
J: TRBJ2-1
length: 15
CDR3: CASSLIAGYSNEQFF

V: TRBV5-6
J: TRBJ1-1
length: 15
CDR3: CASSLASGRNTEAFF

V: TRBV5-1
J: TRBJ1-2
length: 15
CDR3: CASSLGDRGNYGYTF

V: TRBV20-1
J: TRBJ1-1
length: 13
CDR3: CSARDYGGVEAFF

V: TRBV12-3/TRBV12-4
J: TRBJ2-1
length: 15
CDR3: CASSFAASSCNEQFF

V: TRBV29-1
J: TRBJ2-7
length: 12
CDR3: CSAGGTAYEQYF

V: TRBV15
J: TRBJ2-7
length: 13
CDR3: CATSDMTSYEQYF

V: TRBV12-3/TRBV12-4
J: TRBJ2-5
length: 15
CDR3: CASSLRDSPTGGQYF

V: TRBV10-2
J: TRBJ2-3
length: 15
CDR3: CASNTGTYGTDTQYF

V: TRBV28
J: TRBJ2-1
length: 13
CDR3: CASTLGYAGEQFF

V: TRBV20-1
J: TRBJ2-7
length: 15
CDR3: CSARDGTSGSYEQYF

V: TRBV5-1
J: TRBJ2-6
length: 12
CDR3: CANITGANVLTF

V: TRBV7-9
J: TRBJ1-4
length: 15
CDR3: CASSGQLLGNEKLFF

V: TRBV4-1
J: TRBJ2-1
length: 12
CDR3: CASSQGRGEQFF